These 29 T cell receptor beta chains share one sample of origin, sequenced in a study of cytomegalovirus exposure and HLA in healthy donors. Primers for the PCR totalled 60 Vbeta and 13 Jbeta. Generated by immunoSEQ multiplex PCR, the TCRdb table keeps only in-frame clones and is missing some. Here the sample spans roughly 100,000 clones, roughly 70% being singletons. Specimen: PBMCs. These receptors were taken from a man aged 50 or older in good health and CMV-seronegative.

J is TRBJ1-5 and V is TRBV4-2; no clear D. V shed 1 base and J shed 5 bases, with 9 bases lying between them. Germline-derived CDR1 and CDR2 are LGHNA and YNFKEQ. The CDR3 sequence is 14 residues long. The CDR3 nucleotides read TGTGCCAGCAGCCAAGTCATAAGCGATCAGCCCCAGCATTTT. Residues: CASSQVISDQPQHF.

The chain combines TRBV4-2 with TRBJ1-6, with TRBD1 matching over 9 bases. V was pared by 6 bases and J by 6 bases, with 3 bases of the junction left unmatched. CDR1 is LGHNA, CDR2 YNFKEQ, per germline. The CDR3 loop spans 14 amino acids. The CDR3 loop is CASSQDRGNSPLHF. The CDR3 region has the DNA TGTGCCAGCAGTCAGGACAGGGGTAATTCACCCCTCCACTTT.

This clone showed up just once. The rearrangement joins TRBV28 to TRBJ2-2, with 11 bases fitting TRBD2. Germline V gene sequence: CDR1 MDHEN, CDR2 SYDVKM. J gave up 7 bases and V 8 bases, and 6 bases lay outside the gene matches. The CDR3 runs to 14 residues. DNA of the CDR3: TGTGCCAGCGATACCGGGACTAGCGGCGGGGAGCTGTTTTTT. Translated: CASDTGTSGGELFF.

The CDR3 is CASSLARPGGPEETQYF. CDR3 sequence (DNA): TGCGCCAGCAGCTTGGCCCGTCCGGGAGGGCCGGAAGAGACCCAGTACTTC. This rearrangement joins TRBV5-1 to TRBJ2-5, with 8 bases that match TRBD2. Germline V gene lookup returns CDR1 SGHRS and CDR2 YFSETQ. The CDR3 spans 17 residues. V dropped 0 bases and J dropped 3; count of bases not matched to a gene: 10.

The chain employs TRBV7-3 and TRBJ2-7, with D perhaps matching TRBD1 (6 bases). Deletions cut 5 bases from V and 0 bases from J, with 17 bases between. This CDR3 spans 16 amino acids. Germline-derived CDR1 and CDR2 are SGHTA and FQGTGA. The CDR3, as DNA: TGTGCCAGCAGCCCGCATGGGGACATAAGCTCCTACGAGCAGTACTTC. This gives the protein CASSPHGDISSYEQYF. The full variable domain, its missing parts supplied by reference TRBV7-3 and TRBJ2-7, is GAGVSQTPSNKVTEKGKYVELRCDPISGHTALYWYRQSLGQGPEFLIYFQGTGAADDSGLPNDRFFAVRPEGSVSTLKIQRTERGDSAVYLCASSPHGDISSYEQYFGPGTRLTVT.

The chain links TRBV19 to TRBJ1-4; D may be TRBD1 (5 bases). The CDR3 sequence is 12 residues long. Trimming cost V 3 bases and J 8 bases, with 7 bases left between them. Germline values: CDR1 LNHDA, CDR2 SQIVND (reference sequence). CDR3 sequence reads: CASSMGGEKLFF. The CDR3 DNA reads as TGTGCCAGTAGTATGGGGGGAGAAAAACTGTTTTTT.

Turning to this clone: This CDR3 is missing its conserved last phenylalanine or tryptophan, likely due to a read error. This sequence joins TRBV5-1 and TRBJ1-2; D is uncertain. The CDR3 covers 15 residues. V lost 2 bases and J lost 6, with 17 bases in between. Germline lookup yields CDR1 SGHRS and CDR2 YFSETQ. CDR3 nucleotide sequence: TGCGCCAGCAGCTTAACGCAGGAGGATGAAAATGGCTACACCCTC. Its translation is CASSLTQEDENGYTL.

CDR3: CASSLRGTDTQYF. The DNA for the CDR3 is TGTGCCAGCAGTTTAAGAGGGACAGATACGCAGTATTTT. The genes are TRBV27 and TRBJ2-3; maybe TRBD2 (5 bases). CDR1 and CDR2 (germline): MNHEY, SMNVEV (reference sequence). V lost 2 bases and J lost 3, with 6 bases in between. This CDR3 comprises 13 residues.

The CDR3 coding sequence is TGTGCCAGCAGTTACTCGGGGGGGTCTGGAAACACCATATATTTT. It encodes CASSYSGGSGNTIYF. The chain couples TRBV6-5 to TRBJ1-3; D might be TRBD1 (5 bases). CDR1 and CDR2 from the germline V gene are MNHEY and SVGAGI. Deletions cut 0 bases from V and 1 base from J, with 7 bases between. CDR3 length: 15 amino acids.

This clone was counted between two and nine times. The J gene is TRBJ1-1, the V gene TRBV30, with D perhaps TRBD1 (6 bases). V was clipped by 2 bases and J by 3 bases, with 19 bases between them. CDR1 and CDR2 from the germline V gene are GTSNPN and SVGIG (reference sequence). The CDR3 extends over 16 amino acids. CDR3 loop: CAWSLPLTGRDTEAFF. The CDR3 DNA reads TGTGCCTGGAGTTTACCATTAACAGGGAGGGACACTGAAGCTTTCTTT. Complete variable domain (other parts from reference TRBV30 and TRBJ1-1): SQTIHQWPATLVQPVGSPLSLECTVEGTSNPNLYWYRQAAGRGLQLLFYSVGIGQISSEVPQNLSASRPQDRQFILSSKKLLLSDSGFYLCAWSLPLTGRDTEAFFGQGTRLTVV.

This clone was counted only a few times. The chain combines TRBV27 with TRBJ1-2; D is ambiguous. The V and J ends lost 2 bases and 8 bases respectively, with 18 bases between them. There are 15 residues in the CDR3. Germline V gene lookup returns CDR1 MNHEY and CDR2 SMNVEV (reference sequence). CDR3 loop: CASSLMGIPEEGYTF. The CDR3, as DNA: TGTGCCAGCAGTTTAATGGGGATCCCGGAGGAGGGCTACACCTTC.

This rearrangement joins TRBV7-2 to TRBJ2-7, with unresolved D. CDR3 length: 12 amino acids. Germline V gives CDR1 SGHTA, CDR2 FQGNSA. V lost 5 bases, J lost 3 bases, and 8 bases lay in between. DNA for the CDR3: TGTGCCAGCAGCACAGACCGCTACGAGCAGTACTTC. As protein: CASSTDRYEQYF.

On this clone itself: An end of the junction does not agree with germline; a read error may underlie this. The chain combines TRBV5-6 with TRBJ2-2, with 10 bases identical to TRBD2. There are 14 residues in the CDR3. The germline CDR1 and CDR2 sequences are SGHDT and YYEEEE. The CDR3 nucleotides read TGTGCCAGCAGCTTACTTAGCGGGGGGCCAGGCGAGAATTTT. Translated, it gives CASSLLSGGPGENF.

This chain joins TRBV7-9 and TRBJ2-7; TRBD1 matches at 8 bases. This CDR3 has 15 residues. Germline CDR1 is SEHNR and CDR2 is FQNEAQ (reference sequence). V dropped 3 bases and J dropped 7; count of bases not matched to a gene: 11. The CDR3 DNA sequence: TGTGCCAGCAGCTTCCTACGGACAGGGACGGGAGAGCAGTACTTC. This codes for CASSFLRTGTGEQYF.

The J gene is TRBJ2-7, the V gene TRBV11-1, with TRBD1 as a possible D gene (6 bases). V lost 6 bases and J lost 1, with 16 bases in between. Germline assignment: CDR1 SGHAT and CDR2 FQDESV (reference sequence). This CDR3 is 15 amino acids long. The CDR3 loop reads CASSLNDRLSYEQYF. The CDR3 DNA reads TGTGCCAGCAGTCTAAACGACAGGCTGTCCTACGAGCAGTACTTC.

The chain carries TRBV5-1 and TRBJ1-2; D gene uncertain. Germline assignment: CDR1 SGHRS and CDR2 YFSETQ. The CDR3 loop spans 15 amino acids. V was trimmed by 4 bases and J by 0 bases, leaving 13 bases between them. The chain's CDR3 is CASSPGNLANYGYTF. The DNA of the CDR3 is TGCGCCAGCAGCCCGGGGAACCTAGCTAACTATGGCTACACCTTC.

The table lists this clone with a few counts. The genes are TRBV5-4 and TRBJ2-2; 9 nucleotides align to TRBD2. The germline V gene encodes CDR1 SGHNT and CDR2 YYREEE (reference sequence). Trimming at V came to 2 bases and at J to 4 bases, leaving 3 bases not matched to a gene. The length of the CDR3 is 15 residues. CDR3 amino acids: CASSFSSGVTGELFF. The CDR3 nucleotides are TGTGCCAGCAGCTTTTCTAGCGGGGTCACCGGGGAGCTGTTTTTT.

The chain has TRBV7-9 and TRBJ2-7; TRBD2 matches at 13 bases. This CDR3 region has 17 residues. The V gene's germline CDR1 is SEHNR and CDR2 FQNEAQ (reference sequence). V lost 5 bases, J lost 1 base, and 8 bases stayed unmatched. CDR3 amino acids: CASSPALGLAGSYEQYF. The CDR3 bases are TGTGCCAGCAGCCCAGCCCTGGGACTAGCGGGATCCTACGAGCAGTACTTC. The variable domain in full, with the rest retrieved from reference TRBV7-9 and TRBJ2-7, is DTGVSQNPRHKITKRGQNVTFRCDPISEHNRLYWYRQTLGQGPEFLTYFQNEAQLEKSRLLSDRFSAERPKGSFSTLEIQRTEQGDSAMYLCASSPALGLAGSYEQYFGPGTRLTVT.

This CDR3 is CASSYHGGTNYGYTF. DNA for the CDR3: TGTGCCAGCAGTTATCACGGGGGGACTAACTATGGCTACACCTTC. V is TRBV6-5 and J is TRBJ1-2; D is possibly TRBD1 (5 bases). Germline V gene lookup returns CDR1 MNHEY and CDR2 SVGAGI. This CDR3 comprises 15 residues. The germline V and J ends were trimmed by 3 bases and 0 bases, with 11 bases remaining between them.

The genes are TRBV5-1 and TRBJ2-7, with 9 positions matching TRBD1. The germline V gene has CDR1 SGHRS and CDR2 YFSETQ. The CDR3 runs 14 residues. After removal of 0 bases from V and 5 bases from J, the junction contained 3 bases not matched to a gene. The CDR3: CASSLAGTGNEQYF. CDR3 in DNA: TGCGCCAGCAGCTTGGCCGGGACAGGGAACGAGCAGTACTTC.

This chain uses TRBV5-6 with TRBJ1-1; 11 bases are a match to TRBD1. The CDR3 runs 13 residues. J was trimmed by 6 bases and V by 3 bases; bases with no gene match: 1. CDR1 is SGHDT, CDR2 YYEEEE, per germline. The CDR3 sequence: CASSSDRGPEAFF. In nucleotides, the CDR3 is TGTGCCAGCAGCTCGGACAGGGGGCCTGAAGCTTTCTTT.

This clone was seen a few times. The rearrangement joins TRBV7-9 to TRBJ1-4; D is possibly TRBD1 (6 bases). The CDR3 is 14 amino acids. Trimming stripped 5 bases from V and 7 bases from J, with 14 bases between. Germline lookup yields CDR1 SEHNR and CDR2 FQNEAQ (reference sequence). Here the CDR3 reads CASSPQSRGEKLFF. Written as DNA, the CDR3 is TGTGCCAGCAGCCCTCAGAGCAGGGGTGAAAAACTGTTTTTT.

The chain links TRBV4-1 to TRBJ2-3; weak D call: TRBD2 (6 bases). Germline V gene lookup returns CDR1 MGHRA and CDR2 YSYEKL. Trimming pared 1 base from V and 4 bases from J, leaving 18 bases between. The CDR3 runs 17 residues. CDR3 nucleotide sequence: TGCGCCAGCAGCCAAGGCTCCGGGACTCGGAGGGCAGATACGCAGTATTTT. This sequence encodes CASSQGSGTRRADTQYF.

The chain is built from TRBV9 and TRBJ1-2; 9 positions match TRBD1. V dropped 2 bases and J dropped 5; count of bases not matched to a gene: 7. Germline V gene data show CDR1 as SGDLS and CDR2 as YYNGEE. The CDR3 contains 15 residues. CDR3 region: CASSVSQGAQYGYTF. DNA of the CDR3: TGTGCCAGCAGCGTGTCACAGGGGGCGCAGTATGGCTACACCTTC.

The chain carries TRBV11-2 and TRBJ1-1; 10 nucleotides line up with TRBD1. Trimming at V came to 4 bases and at J to 4 bases, leaving 3 bases not matched to a gene. Germline CDR1 SGHAT, CDR2 FQNNGV. The CDR3 contains 14 residues. For the CDR3, the DNA is TGTGCCAGCAGCTCGGACAGGGGGGGCACTGAAGCTTTCTTT. Protein product: CASSSDRGGTEAFF.

In its sample, this clone was seen a few times. The rearrangement uses TRBV18 and TRBJ2-3; 13 bases align to TRBD2. Germline CDR1 KGHSH, CDR2 LQKENI. This CDR3 is built from 18 residues. The trim removed 5 bases at V and 5 bases at J, leaving 13 bases unmatched. The CDR3 loop reads CASSVETSGGTRRDTQYF. The CDR3 DNA reads TGTGCCAGCTCAGTCGAGACTAGCGGGGGGACGCGCAGAGATACGCAGTATTTT.

This clone was detected only once. The chain combines TRBV19 with TRBJ2-7; a possible D gene is TRBD1 (6 bases). With 3 bases removed from V and 0 bases from J, the gap between germline ends came to 12 bases. The CDR3 sequence is 15 residues long. Germline CDR1 LNHDA, CDR2 SQIVND (reference sequence). Here the CDR3 reads CASSISLGASYEQYF. The CDR3 DNA reads TGTGCCAGTAGTATTTCTTTGGGGGCCTCCTACGAGCAGTACTTC.

The genes are TRBV2 and TRBJ1-5; D gene ambiguous. With 7 bases removed from V and 3 bases from J, the gap between germline ends came to 10 bases. Germline CDR1 reads SNHLY; CDR2 reads FYNNEI. The CDR3 runs 13 residues. CDR3 DNA: TGTGCCAGCATCCAACACCACAATCAGCCCCAGCATTTT. Translation gives CASIQHHNQPQHF.

The chain combines TRBV7-6 with TRBJ1-5; 8 bases fit TRBD1. With 5 bases clipped from V and 3 bases from J, the junction kept 6 bases outside the gene matches. Looked up from germline, CDR1 is SGHVS and CDR2 is FNYEAQ. This CDR3 spans 15 amino acids. The CDR3 loop is CASSPRTGINQPQHF. The CDR3 region has the DNA TGTGCCAGCAGCCCGAGGACAGGGATCAATCAGCCCCAGCATTTT. Full variable domain (outside the CDR3, taken from reference TRBV7-6 and TRBJ1-5): GAGVSQSPRYKVTKRGQDVALRCDPISGHVSLYWYRQALGQGPEFLTYFNYEAQQDKSGLPNDRFSAERPEGSISTLTIQRTEQRDSAMYRCASSPRTGINQPQHFGDGTRLSIL.